This TCR beta chain was sequenced during a study of T cell changes during pregnancy in multiple sclerosis. The CDR3 runs 15 residues. The germline V gene encodes CDR1 SGHVS and CDR2 FNYEAQ. Trimming cost V 5 bases and J 2 bases; bases outside gene matches: 2. The data were produced by immunoSEQ multiplex PCR, yet TCRdb's version contains in-frame clones alone and is incomplete. The top ten hold 1.1% to 1.5% of the sample, which has roughly 84,000 clones, just under 95% seen once. The rearrangement joins TRBV7-6 to TRBJ2-1; 11 nucleotides agree with TRBD2. The TCR was taken from a female donor in good health, enrolled as a control in a pregnancy study. Sequences were derived from peripheral blood, sampled in the third trimester of pregnancy. In DNA, the CDR3 is TGTGCCAGCAGCCCGGGACTAGCGGCCTACAATGAGCAGTTCTTC. Its protein product is CASSPGLAAYNEQFF.